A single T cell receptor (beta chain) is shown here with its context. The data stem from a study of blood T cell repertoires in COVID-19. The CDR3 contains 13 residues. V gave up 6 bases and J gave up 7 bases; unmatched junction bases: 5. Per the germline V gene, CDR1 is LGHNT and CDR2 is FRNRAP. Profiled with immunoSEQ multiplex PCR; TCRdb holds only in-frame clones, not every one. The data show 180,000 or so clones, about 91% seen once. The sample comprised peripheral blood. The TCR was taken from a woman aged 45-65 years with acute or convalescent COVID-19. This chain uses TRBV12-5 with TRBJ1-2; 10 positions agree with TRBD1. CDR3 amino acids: CASGSDRGLGYTF. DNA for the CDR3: TGTGCTAGTGGCTCCGACAGGGGGCTTGGCTACACCTTC.